This TCR beta chain comes out of a study of CD8 T cell repertoires and HIV-1 epitope variants. The table came from immunoSEQ multiplex PCR; TCRdb's copy has only in-frame clones and leaves some out. In the table there are about 4,000 clones, about 63% of which are singletons. V was shortened by 8 bases and J by 4 bases, with 12 bases between the two germline ends. This CDR3 is built from 13 residues. Germline CDR1 and CDR2: LNHDA and SQIVND (reference sequence). In the case of this clone: What it binds is not known.

The origin of this receptor is a male donor with HIV. The chain has TRBV19 and TRBJ2-1, with D perhaps assigned TRBD1 or TRBD2 (5 bases each). Sequenced sample: cultured CD8+ T cells derived from PBMCs. CDR3 in amino acids: CASGASSYNEQFF. As DNA, the CDR3 is TGTGCCAGTGGGGCTAGCTCTTACAATGAGCAGTTCTTC.